What follows describes a single T cell receptor (beta chain). Its cognate antigen is unknown. Per the germline V gene, CDR1 is DFQATT and CDR2 is SNEGSKA (reference sequence). The trim removed 3 bases at V and 5 bases at J, leaving 3 bases unmatched. The length of the CDR3 is 14 residues. A universal primer site arose from template switching, and cDNA bore unique molecular identifiers. TCRdb passed the 5' RACE reads through MiXCR, listing each CDR3 protein once. The sample has 460,000 or so distinct CDR3 sequences; 14% are singletons. This entry is derived from a study of identical twins. Study outcomes and limitations: Modeled out-of-frame TCR alpha sharing in monozygotic twins fell below observed levels. Low generation probability was overrepresented in out-of-frame alpha sequences shared by twins.

The same specimen was also included in a second study, on yellow fever vaccine responses in identical twins. That source notes: Twin vaccine T cell responses reportedly seemed partly convergent, partly personalized.

The genes are TRBV20-1 and TRBJ2-1; 11 nucleotides line up with TRBD2. Input material: CD4+ T cells sorted from blood. The sequence derives from a woman between 18 and 29 years old in good health. The CDR3 bases are TGCAGTGCTAGGGGGACTAGCGGCGACAATGAGCAGTTCTTC. Its protein product is CSARGTSGDNEQFF.